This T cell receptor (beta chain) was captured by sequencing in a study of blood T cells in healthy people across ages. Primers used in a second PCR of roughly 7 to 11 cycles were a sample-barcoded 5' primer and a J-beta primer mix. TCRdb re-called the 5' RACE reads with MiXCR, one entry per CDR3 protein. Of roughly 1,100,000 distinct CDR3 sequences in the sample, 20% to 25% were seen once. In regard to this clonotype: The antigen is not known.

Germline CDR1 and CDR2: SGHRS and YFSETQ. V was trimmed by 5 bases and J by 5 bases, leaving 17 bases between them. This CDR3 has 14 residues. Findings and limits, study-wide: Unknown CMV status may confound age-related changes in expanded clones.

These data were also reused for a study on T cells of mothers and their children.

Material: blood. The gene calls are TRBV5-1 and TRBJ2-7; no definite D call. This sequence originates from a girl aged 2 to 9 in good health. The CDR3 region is CASSSEWNRDEQYF. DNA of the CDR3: TGCGCCAGCAGTTCGGAGTGGAACCGGGACGAGCAGTACTTC.